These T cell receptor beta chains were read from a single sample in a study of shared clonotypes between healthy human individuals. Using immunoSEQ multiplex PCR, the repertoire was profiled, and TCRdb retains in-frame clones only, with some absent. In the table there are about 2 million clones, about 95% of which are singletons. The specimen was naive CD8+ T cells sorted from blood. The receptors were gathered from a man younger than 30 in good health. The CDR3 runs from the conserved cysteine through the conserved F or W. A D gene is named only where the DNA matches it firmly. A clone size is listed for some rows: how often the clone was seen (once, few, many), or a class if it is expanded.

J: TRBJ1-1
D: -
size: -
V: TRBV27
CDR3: CASRVWGGTEAFF
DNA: TGTGCCAGCAGGGTTTGGGGAGGCACTGAAGCTTTCTTT

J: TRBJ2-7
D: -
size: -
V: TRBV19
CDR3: CASSPGTWREQYF
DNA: TGTGCCAGTAGTCCCGGGACCTGGAGGGAGCAGTACTTC

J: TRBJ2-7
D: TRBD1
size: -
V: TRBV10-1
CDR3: CASSEDRGPIYEQYF
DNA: TGCGCCAGCAGTGAGGACAGGGGGCCAATTTACGAGCAGTACTTC

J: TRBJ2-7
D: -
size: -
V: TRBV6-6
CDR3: CASSYPDSSYEQYF
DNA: TGTGCCAGCAGTTATCCAGACAGCTCCTACGAGCAGTACTTC

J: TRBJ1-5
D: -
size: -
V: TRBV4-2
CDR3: CASSQDLWGQPQHF
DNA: TGTGCCAGCAGCCAAGATCTTTGGGGGCAGCCCCAGCATTTT

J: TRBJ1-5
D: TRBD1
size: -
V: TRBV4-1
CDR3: CASSPTGVKDNQPQHF
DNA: TGCGCCAGCAGCCCCACAGGGGTAAAGGACAATCAGCCCCAGCATTTT

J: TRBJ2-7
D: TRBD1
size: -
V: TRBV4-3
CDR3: CASSQELWTGYHEQYF
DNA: TGCGCCAGCAGCCAGGAGTTATGGACAGGGTACCACGAGCAGTACTTC

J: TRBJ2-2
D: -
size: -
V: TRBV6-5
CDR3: CASSYFRDTGELFF
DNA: TGTGCCAGCAGTTACTTCAGGGACACCGGGGAGCTGTTTTTT

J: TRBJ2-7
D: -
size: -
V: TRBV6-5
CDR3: CASSSPRVSGAYEQYF
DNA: TGTGCCAGCAGTTCCCCGCGGGTTAGCGGCGCCTACGAGCAGTACTTC

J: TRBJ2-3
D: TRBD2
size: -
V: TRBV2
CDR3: CASSDPRLAGVQDTQYF
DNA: TGTGCCAGCAGTGACCCCCGACTAGCGGGAGTTCAGGATACGCAGTATTTT

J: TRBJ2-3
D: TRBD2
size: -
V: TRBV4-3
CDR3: CASSPLAGGPGTQYF
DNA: TGCGCCAGCAGCCCTCTAGCGGGAGGGCCGGGAACGCAGTATTTT

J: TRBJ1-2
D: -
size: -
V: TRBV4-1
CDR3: CASSQSTSLSSYGYTF
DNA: TGCGCCAGCAGCCAATCGACGTCCTTGAGCTCCTATGGCTACACCTTC

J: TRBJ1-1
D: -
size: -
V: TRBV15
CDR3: CATSNPLGAFF
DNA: TGTGCCACCAGCAATCCTCTAGGAGCTTTCTTT

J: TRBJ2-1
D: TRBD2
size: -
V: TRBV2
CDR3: CASRWLAGAGEQFF
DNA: TGTGCCAGCAGGTGGCTAGCGGGGGCGGGTGAGCAGTTCTTC

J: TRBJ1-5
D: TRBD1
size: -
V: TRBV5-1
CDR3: CASSLGGGPNQPQHF
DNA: TGCGCCAGCAGCTTGGGAGGGGGCCCCAATCAGCCCCAGCATTTT

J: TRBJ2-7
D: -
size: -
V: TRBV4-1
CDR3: CASRRDSSSYEQYF
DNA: TGCGCCAGCAGGCGGGACAGTTCCTCCTACGAGCAGTACTTC

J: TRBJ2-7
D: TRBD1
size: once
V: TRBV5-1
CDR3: CASSFTEPRDRSAEQYF
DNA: TGCGCCAGCAGCTTCACTGAACCCCGGGACAGGTCAGCCGAGCAGTACTTC

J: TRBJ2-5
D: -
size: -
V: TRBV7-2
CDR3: CASSLGVRQVQETQYF
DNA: TGTGCCAGCAGCTTAGGGGTCCGGCAGGTCCAAGAGACCCAGTACTTC

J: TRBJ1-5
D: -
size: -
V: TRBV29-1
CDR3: CSATGDSNQPQHF
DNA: TGCAGCGCGACGGGGGATAGCAATCAGCCCCAGCATTTT

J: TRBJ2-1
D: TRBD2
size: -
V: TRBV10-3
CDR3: CAISESGLAGEHGHEQFF
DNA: TGTGCCATCAGTGAGTCGGGACTAGCGGGGGAGCATGGCCATGAGCAGTTCTTC

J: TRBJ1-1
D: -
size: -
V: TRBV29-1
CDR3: CSVESGNTEAFF
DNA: TGCAGCGTTGAGTCAGGGAACACTGAAGCTTTCTTT

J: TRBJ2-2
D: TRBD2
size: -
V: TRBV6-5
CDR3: CASSYSASGGAGELFF
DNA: TGTGCCAGCAGTTACTCGGCTAGCGGGGGGGCCGGGGAGCTGTTTTTT

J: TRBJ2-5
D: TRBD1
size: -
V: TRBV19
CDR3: CASSLYGQVQETQYF
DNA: TGTGCCAGTAGTCTATACGGACAGGTTCAAGAGACCCAGTACTTC

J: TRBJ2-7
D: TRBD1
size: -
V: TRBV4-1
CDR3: CASSPAGDRASYEQYF
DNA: TGCGCCAGCAGCCCAGCAGGAGACAGGGCATCCTACGAGCAGTACTTC